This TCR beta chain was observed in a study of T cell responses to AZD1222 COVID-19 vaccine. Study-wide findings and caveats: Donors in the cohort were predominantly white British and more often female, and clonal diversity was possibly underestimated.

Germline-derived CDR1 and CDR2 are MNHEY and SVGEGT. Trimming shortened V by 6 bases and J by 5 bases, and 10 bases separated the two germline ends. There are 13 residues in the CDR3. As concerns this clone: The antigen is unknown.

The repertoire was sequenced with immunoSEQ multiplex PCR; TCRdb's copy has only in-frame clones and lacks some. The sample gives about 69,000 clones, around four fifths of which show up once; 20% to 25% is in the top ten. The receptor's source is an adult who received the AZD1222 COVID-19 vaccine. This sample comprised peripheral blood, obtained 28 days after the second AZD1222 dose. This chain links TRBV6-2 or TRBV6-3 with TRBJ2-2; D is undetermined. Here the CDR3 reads CASSRRETGELFF. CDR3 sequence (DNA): TGTGCCAGCAGCCGGCGTGAGACCGGGGAGCTGTTTTTT.